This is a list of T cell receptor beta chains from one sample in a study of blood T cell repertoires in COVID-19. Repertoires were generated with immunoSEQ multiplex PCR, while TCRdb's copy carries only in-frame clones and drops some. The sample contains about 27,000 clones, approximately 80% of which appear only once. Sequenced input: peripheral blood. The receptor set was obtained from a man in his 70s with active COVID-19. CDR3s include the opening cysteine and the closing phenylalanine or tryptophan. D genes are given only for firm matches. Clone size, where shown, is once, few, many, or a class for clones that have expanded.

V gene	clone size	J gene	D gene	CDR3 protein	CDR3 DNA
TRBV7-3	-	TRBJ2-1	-	CASSPPNTQNEQFF	TGTGCCAGCAGCCCCCCAAACACCCAGAATGAGCAGTTCTTC
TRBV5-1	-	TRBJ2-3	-	CASRIRGADTQYF	TGCGCCAGCCGCATCCGGGGTGCAGATACGCAGTATTTT
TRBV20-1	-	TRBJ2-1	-	CSANRQHEQFF	TGCAGTGCTAATCGACAGCATGAGCAGTTCTTC
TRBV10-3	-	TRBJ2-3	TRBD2	CAISETSGGSSTDTQYF	TGTGCCATCAGTGAGACTAGCGGGGGCTCTAGCACAGATACGCAGTATTTT
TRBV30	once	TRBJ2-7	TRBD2	CAWSTRTSGSFGGEQYF	TGTGCCTGGAGTACCCGGACTAGCGGGAGTTTTGGGGGCGAGCAGTACTTC
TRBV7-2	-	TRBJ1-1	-	CASSPREGRNTEAFF	TGTGCCAGCAGCCCCCGGGAAGGGAGGAACACTGAAGCTTTCTTT
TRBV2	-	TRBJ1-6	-	CASGGPRNSPLHF	TGTGCCAGCGGAGGGCCGCGGAATTCACCCCTCCACTTT
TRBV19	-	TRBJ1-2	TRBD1	CASSMGQAGGYTF	TGTGCCAGTAGTATGGGACAGGCGGGGGGCTACACCTTC
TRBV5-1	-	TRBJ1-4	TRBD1	CASSLTGGAEKLFF	TGCGCCAGCAGCTTGACAGGGGGCGCAGAAAAACTGTTTTTT
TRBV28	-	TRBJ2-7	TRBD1	CASSTFGTAAYEQYF	TGTGCCAGCAGCACCTTCGGGACAGCGGCCTACGAGCAGTACTTC
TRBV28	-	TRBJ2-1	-	CASSLTREQFF	TGTGCCAGCAGTTTGACCAGGGAGCAGTTCTTC
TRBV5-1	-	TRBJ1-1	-	CASSLQVTLNTEAFF	TGCGCCAGCAGCTTGCAGGTTACTCTGAACACTGAAGCTTTCTTT
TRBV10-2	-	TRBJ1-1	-	CASSEYMANTEAFF	TGCGCCAGCAGTGAGTATATGGCGAACACTGAAGCTTTCTTT
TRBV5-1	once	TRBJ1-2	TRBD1	CASSRQGGGYTF	TGCGCCAGCAGCCGACAGGGGGGTGGCTACACCTTC
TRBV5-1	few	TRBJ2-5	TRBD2	CASSLSPSGGGETQYF	TGCGCCAGCAGCTTGTCCCCTAGCGGGGGTGGAGAGACCCAGTACTTC
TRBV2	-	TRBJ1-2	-	CASNPRRGLGYTF	TGTGCCAGCAACCCCCGCCGAGGCCTTGGCTACACCTTC